This T cell receptor (beta chain) was obtained from a study of CD8 T cells in Susac syndrome. Findings and limits, study-wide: In its TCR sequencing and HLA analysis, the study acknowledged that the number of individuals was relatively small.

Concerning this clonotype: Its antigen is not known.

The length of the CDR3 is 14 residues. Germline V gene sequence: CDR1 LNHDA, CDR2 SQIVND (reference sequence). The V end was cut by 5 bases, the J end by 11 bases, with 19 bases between. Random hexamers primed reverse transcription of about 0.5 to 1 ug RNA. Across 54 Vbeta and 13 Jbeta, TCR beta CDR3 was amplified with immunoSEQ multiplex PCR. TCRdb ran MiXCR on the immunoSEQ multiplex PCR reads and lists one entry per CDR3 protein. Among around 230,000 distinct CDR3 sequences listed, 95% were seen once. Sequencing of TCR beta, carried out with a high-throughput approach, was applied to CD8+ and CD4+ T cells from the blood. FACS was used to enrich TEMRA cells, whereas the CD8+ and CD4+ T cells were obtained by negative isolation.

Sequencing was carried out using CD4+ T cells from PBMCs. The TCR originated in a human donor with multiple sclerosis. This rearrangement joins TRBV19 to TRBJ1-5; D is unresolved. The CDR3 loop reads CASSLSDVSTAQHF. The CDR3, as DNA: TGTGCCAGTAGTTTGAGCGACGTCTCAACGGCCCAGCATTTT.